Presented here are 10 T cell receptor beta chains from one specimen sequenced in a study of Ad26.COV2.S vaccination and SARS-CoV-2 variants. Treatment reported: 19 received Ad26.COV2.S at low or high dose, single or two shots; 5 received placebo; per-sample allocation not given. Repertoires come from day 63 after the first vaccine or placebo injection. The data were produced by immunoSEQ multiplex PCR, yet TCRdb's version contains in-frame clones alone and is incomplete. Of approximately 360,000 clones detected, 83% appear once; the ten largest clones hold about 7.1%. Material: peripheral blood, obtained in a trial of Ad26.COV2.S vaccine versus placebo. The receptor set was obtained from a person aged 18 to 65 who received the Ad26.COV2.S COVID-19 vaccine or a placebo.

The chain has TRBV29-1 and TRBJ2-1; D ambiguous. V dropped 1 base and J dropped 0 bases, with 10 bases sitting between them. The CDR3 runs to 15 residues. The V gene's germline CDR1 is SQVTM and CDR2 ANQGSEA. The CDR3 reads CSVEGTASSYNEQFF. DNA for the CDR3: TGCAGCGTTGAAGGGACGGCGAGCTCCTACAATGAGCAGTTCTTC.

The rearrangement links TRBV4-1 to TRBJ1-4; D is unresolved. The CDR3 contains 15 residues. V lost 4 bases and J lost 5, with 14 bases in between. Germline CDR1 MGHRA, CDR2 YSYEKL. CDR3 sequence: CASSPSIRSNEKLFF. The CDR3 DNA reads TGCGCCAGCAGCCCAAGTATACGATCGAATGAAAAACTGTTTTTT.

V is TRBV3-1 (or the pseudogene TRBV3-2) and J is TRBJ1-6, with D unresolved. This CDR3 region has 13 residues. Germline V gene data show CDR1 as LGHDT and CDR2 as YNNKEL (reference sequence). V lost 2 bases, J lost 10 bases, and 9 bases lay in between. CDR3 bases: TGTGCCAGCAGCCAACCGGGCTCGTCACCCCTCCACTTT. Its translation: CASSQPGSSPLHF.

The chain uses TRBV7-8 and TRBJ1-2, with 9 bases fitting TRBD1. CDR3 length equals 14 residues. Germline V CDR1 and CDR2: SGHVS, FQNEAQ. Germline trimming cut 5 bases from V and 7 bases from J; bases unmatched to any gene: 8. The CDR3 bases are TGTGCCAGCAGCCTTTCCGACAGGGGGGCTGGCTACACCTTC. This sequence encodes CASSLSDRGAGYTF.

The chain has TRBV6-5 and TRBJ2-3; D may be TRBD1 (6 bases). Trimming stripped 0 bases from V and 8 bases from J, with 9 bases between. Germline CDR1 and CDR2: MNHEY and SVGAGI. This CDR3 contains 13 residues. The chain's CDR3 is CASSYSLGGTQYF. The CDR3, as DNA: TGTGCCAGCAGTTACTCCCTAGGGGGTACGCAGTATTTT.

The J gene is TRBJ2-7, the V gene TRBV24-1; D is possibly TRBD2 (5 bases). This CDR3 is 13 amino acids long. Deletions cut 12 bases from V and 0 bases from J, with 14 bases between. The germline gives CDR1 KGHDR, CDR2 SFDVKD. The CDR3 sequence is CAAISGDSYEQYF. CDR3 DNA: TGTGCCGCTATCTCCGGGGACTCCTACGAGCAGTACTTC.

This clone was seen only once. The chain couples TRBV4-1 to TRBJ1-1; 10 bases are shared with TRBD1. The V and J ends lost 1 base and 12 bases, in that order; junction bases with no gene match: 8. The CDR3 is made up of 14 amino acids. Germline-derived CDR1 and CDR2 are MGHRA and YSYEKL. CDR3 nucleotides: TGCGCCAGCAGCCAAGGTGTTCGGACAGGGGGGACTTTCTTT. Translation gives CASSQGVRTGGTFF.

This chain connects TRBV4-1 to TRBJ1-1; D gene unclear. V gave up 3 bases and J gave up 1 base, with 18 bases separating them. The CDR3 covers 17 residues. Germline-derived CDR1 and CDR2 are MGHRA and YSYEKL. CDR3 nucleotide sequence: TGCGCCAGCAGCCATAATGTACGGAAAATGGGGAACACTGAAGCTTTCTTT. Translated, it gives CASSHNVRKMGNTEAFF.

V gene TRBV7-2 combines with J gene TRBJ1-5, with D unresolved. Trimming stripped 5 bases from V and 10 bases from J, with 21 bases between. CDR3 length equals 15 residues. The germline V gene encodes CDR1 SGHTA and CDR2 FQGNSA. The CDR3 DNA is TGTGCCAGCAGCCGCAGGTCCACTTCTTCCGTTCCCCAGCATTTT. This codes for CASSRRSTSSVPQHF.

The CDR3 DNA reads as TGTGCCAGCAGCTCCGAAATAAGGCGGCCTTACGAGCAGTACTTC. Translating gives CASSSEIRRPYEQYF. The chain has TRBV5-6 and TRBJ2-7; D remains ambiguous. Per germline, CDR1 SGHDT and CDR2 YYEEEE. This CDR3 is built from 15 residues. The ends were cut back, 3 bases at V and 4 bases at J, with 17 bases in the middle.